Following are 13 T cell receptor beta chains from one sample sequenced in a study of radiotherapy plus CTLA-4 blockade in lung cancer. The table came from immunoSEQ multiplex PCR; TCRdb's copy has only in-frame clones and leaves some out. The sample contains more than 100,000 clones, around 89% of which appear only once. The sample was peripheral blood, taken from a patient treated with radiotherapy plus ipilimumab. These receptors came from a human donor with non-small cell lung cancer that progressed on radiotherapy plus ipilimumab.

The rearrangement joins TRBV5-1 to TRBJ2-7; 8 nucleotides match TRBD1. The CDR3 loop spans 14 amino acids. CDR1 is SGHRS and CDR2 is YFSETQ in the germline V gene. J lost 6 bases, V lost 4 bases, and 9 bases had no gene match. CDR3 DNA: TGCGCCAGCAGCCAAACACAGGGGGATGGCGAGCAGTACTTC. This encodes CASSQTQGDGEQYF.

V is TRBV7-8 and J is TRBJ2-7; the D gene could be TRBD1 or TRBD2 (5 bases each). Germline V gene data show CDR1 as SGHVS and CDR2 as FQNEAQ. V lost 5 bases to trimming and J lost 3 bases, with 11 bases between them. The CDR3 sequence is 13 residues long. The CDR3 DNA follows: TGTGCCAGCAGCCCGGGACGGAACTACGAGCAGTACTTC. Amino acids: CASSPGRNYEQYF.

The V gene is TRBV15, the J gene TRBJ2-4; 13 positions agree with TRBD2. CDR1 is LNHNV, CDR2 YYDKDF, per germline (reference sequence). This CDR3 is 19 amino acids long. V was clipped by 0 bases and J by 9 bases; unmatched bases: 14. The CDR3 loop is CATSREGGLAGASNSIQYF. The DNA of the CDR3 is TGTGCCACCAGCAGAGAAGGTGGACTAGCGGGAGCGAGCAACTCCATTCAGTACTTC.

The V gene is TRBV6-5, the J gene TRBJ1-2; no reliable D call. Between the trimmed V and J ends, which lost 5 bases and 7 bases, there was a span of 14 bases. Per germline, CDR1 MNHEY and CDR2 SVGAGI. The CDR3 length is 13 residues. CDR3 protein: CASSPDFVGGYTF. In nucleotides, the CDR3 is TGTGCCAGCAGTCCGGACTTTGTGGGTGGCTACACCTTC.

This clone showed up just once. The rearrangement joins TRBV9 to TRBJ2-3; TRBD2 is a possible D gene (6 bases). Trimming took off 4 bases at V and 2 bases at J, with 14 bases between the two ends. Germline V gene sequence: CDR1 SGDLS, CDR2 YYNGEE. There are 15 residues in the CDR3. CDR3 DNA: TGTGCCAGCAGCCCAACGGCGGGACCCACAGATACGCAGTATTTT. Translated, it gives CASSPTAGPTDTQYF.

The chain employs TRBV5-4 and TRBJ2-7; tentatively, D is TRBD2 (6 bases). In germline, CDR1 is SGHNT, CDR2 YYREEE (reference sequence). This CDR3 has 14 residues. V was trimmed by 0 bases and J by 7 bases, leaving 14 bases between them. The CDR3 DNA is TGTGCCAGCAGCTTGGCGGGAGAGGGTGTGGAGCAGTACTTC. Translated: CASSLAGEGVEQYF. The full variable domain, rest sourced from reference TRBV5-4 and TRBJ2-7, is ETGVTQSPTHLIKTRGQQVTLRCSSQSGHNTVSWYQQALGQGPQFIFQYYREEENGRGNFPPRFSGLQFPNYSSELNVNALELDDSALYLCASSLAGEGVEQYFGPGTRLTVT.

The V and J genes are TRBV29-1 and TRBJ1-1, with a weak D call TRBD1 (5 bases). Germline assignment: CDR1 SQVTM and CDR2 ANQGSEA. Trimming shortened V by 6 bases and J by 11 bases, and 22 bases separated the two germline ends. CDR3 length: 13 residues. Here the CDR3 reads CSVVEAPSRGAFF. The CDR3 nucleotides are TGCAGCGTAGTGGAGGCCCCTTCGCGGGGCGCTTTCTTT.

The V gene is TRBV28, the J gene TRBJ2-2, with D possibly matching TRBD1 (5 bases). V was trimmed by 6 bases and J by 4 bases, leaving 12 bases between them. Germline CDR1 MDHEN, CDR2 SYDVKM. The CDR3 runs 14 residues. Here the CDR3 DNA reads TGTGCCAGCAGACCAGGGTCGGTCACCGGGGAGCTGTTTTTT. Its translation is CASRPGSVTGELFF.

The CDR3 loop reads CASSLVSTGGEAFF. In DNA form, the CDR3 reads TGTGCCAGCAGCTTAGTCTCGACAGGGGGGGAAGCTTTCTTT. The V and J genes are TRBV11-3 and TRBJ1-1; TRBD1 aligns across 9 bases. Trimming took 1 base from V and 8 from J; bases not matched to a gene: 5. The germline gives CDR1 SGHNT, CDR2 YENEEA. This CDR3 has 14 amino acids.

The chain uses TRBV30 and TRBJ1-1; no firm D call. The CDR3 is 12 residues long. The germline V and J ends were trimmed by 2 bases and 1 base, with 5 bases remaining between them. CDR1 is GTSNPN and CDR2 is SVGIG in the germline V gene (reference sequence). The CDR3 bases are TGTGCCTGGAGTTCCGCGAACACTGAAGCTTTCTTT. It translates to CAWSSANTEAFF.

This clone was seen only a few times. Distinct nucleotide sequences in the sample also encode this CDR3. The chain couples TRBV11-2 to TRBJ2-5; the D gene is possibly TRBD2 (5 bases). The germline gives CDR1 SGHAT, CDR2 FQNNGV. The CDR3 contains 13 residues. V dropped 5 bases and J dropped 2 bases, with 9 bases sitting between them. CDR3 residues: CASSPSGQETQYF. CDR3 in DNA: TGTGCCAGCAGCCCCAGCGGTCAAGAGACCCAGTACTTC. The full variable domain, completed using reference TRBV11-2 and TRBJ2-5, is EAGVAQSPRYKIIEKRQSVAFWCNPISGHATLYWYQQILGQGPKLLIQFQNNGVVDDSQLPKDRFSAERLKGVDSTLKIQPAKLEDSAVYLCASSPSGQETQYFGPGTRLLVL.

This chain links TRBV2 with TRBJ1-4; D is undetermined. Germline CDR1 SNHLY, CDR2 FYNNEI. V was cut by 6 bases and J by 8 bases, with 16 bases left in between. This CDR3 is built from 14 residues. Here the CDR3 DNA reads TGTGCCAGCAGAGCCAACGGGGTGAGGGAAAAACTGTTTTTT. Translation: CASRANGVREKLFF.

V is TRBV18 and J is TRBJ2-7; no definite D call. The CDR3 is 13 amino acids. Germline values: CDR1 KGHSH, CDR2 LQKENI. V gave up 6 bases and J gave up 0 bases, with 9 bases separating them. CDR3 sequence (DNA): TGTGCCAGCTCCCCAAAGGGCTCCTACGAGCAGTACTTC. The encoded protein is CASSPKGSYEQYF.